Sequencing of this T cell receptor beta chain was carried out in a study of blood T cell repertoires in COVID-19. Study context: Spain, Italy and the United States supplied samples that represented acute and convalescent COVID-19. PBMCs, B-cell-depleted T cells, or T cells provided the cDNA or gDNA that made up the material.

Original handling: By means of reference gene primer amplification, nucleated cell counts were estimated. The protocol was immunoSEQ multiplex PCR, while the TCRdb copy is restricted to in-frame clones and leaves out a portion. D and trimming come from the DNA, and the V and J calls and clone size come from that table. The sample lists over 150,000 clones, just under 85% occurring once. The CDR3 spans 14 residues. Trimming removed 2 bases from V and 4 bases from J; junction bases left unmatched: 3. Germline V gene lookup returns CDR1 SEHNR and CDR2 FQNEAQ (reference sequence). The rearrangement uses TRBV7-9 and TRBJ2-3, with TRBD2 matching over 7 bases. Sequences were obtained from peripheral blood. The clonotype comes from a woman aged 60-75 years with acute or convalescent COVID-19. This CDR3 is CASSLIGRSDTQYF. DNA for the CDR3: TGTGCCAGCAGCTTAATCGGGAGGTCAGATACGCAGTATTTT.